This paragraph reports one T cell receptor beta chain. This entry belongs to a study of CD8+ T cells in alopecia areata. Study-wide context: Those treated were given oral tofacitinib at 5 to 10 mg twice daily. A 6-month period off drug followed tofacitinib, which lasted 6 to 18 months.

RNA was isolated and reverse transcribed to cDNA, the sequencing template. Generated by immunoSEQ multiplex PCR, the TCRdb table keeps only in-frame clones and is missing some. Among 130,000 to 150,000 clones listed, about 47% were seen once. Lesional scalp punch biopsies and peripheral blood came from alopecia areata patients. Specimen: CD4+ T cells sorted from blood, collected at week 0. This receptor was identified in a human donor with alopecia areata.

The CDR3 region is CSARPALAGLDTQYF. CDR3 nucleotide sequence: TGCAGCGCCAGACCGGCACTAGCGGGATTGGATACGCAGTATTTT. The chain carries TRBV29-1 and TRBJ2-3; 10 bases line up with TRBD2. CDR3 length equals 15 residues. Unmatched junction bases numbered 13, after V lost 7 bases and J lost 6 bases. Germline CDR1 is SQVTM and CDR2 is ANQGSEA.